This TCR beta chain stems from a study of response to subunit inactivated influenza vaccine. V was clipped by 6 bases and J by 10 bases; unmatched bases: 12. CDR1 SQVTM and CDR2 ANQGSEA come from the germline V gene. The CDR3 sequence is 13 residues long. With respect to this clonotype: Its antigen remains unknown.

TCRdb re-called the RT-PCR reads with MiXCR, one entry per CDR3 protein. The sample records approximately 500,000 distinct CDR3 sequences, approximately 13% being singletons. Whole-study results and caveats: Authors suggested that a seasonal influenza vaccination recruits few new T cells each time.

The material was PBMCs from blood, obtained 40 to 50 days after vaccination. The TCR sequence derives from a man aged 45-60 years who received an inactivated influenza vaccine. The chain recombines TRBV29-1 with TRBJ1-1, with 9 bases fitting TRBD1. The CDR3 spells CSVSDTGGTRAFF. The CDR3 DNA reads as TGCAGCGTGTCAGACACAGGGGGCACGCGAGCTTTCTTT.